This T cell receptor beta chain was retrieved from a study of control samples from healthy donors and cancer patients. V was clipped by 1 base and J by 2 bases, with 14 bases between them. The germline V gene has CDR1 MGHRA and CDR2 YSYEKL. The CDR3 sequence is 16 residues long. Profiled with immunoSEQ multiplex PCR; TCRdb holds only in-frame clones, not every one. The sample gives some 51,000 clones, 90% to 97% of which show up once; 0.95% to 1.4% is in the top ten. The rearrangement uses TRBV4-1 and TRBJ1-2, with D unresolved. Sequences were obtained from blood. The TCR comes from a woman younger than 30 in good health. The CDR3 DNA sequence: TGCGCCAGCAGCCAAGCGCAAGACGGTTCCAACTATGGCTACACCTTC. This encodes CASSQAQDGSNYGYTF.